This TCR beta chain derives from a study of blood T cell repertoires in COVID-19. Overall study: Acute and convalescent COVID-19 samples came from the United States, Italy and Spain.

The CDR3 consists of 14 residues. V was shortened by 5 bases and J by 6 bases, with 15 bases between the two germline ends. Germline assignment: CDR1 SGHKS and CDR2 YYEKEE (reference sequence). Original methodology: Amplification with reference gene primers provided the estimates of nucleated cell counts. The method was immunoSEQ multiplex PCR; TCRdb's version includes in-frame clones alone and lacks a portion of them. That table is the source of V, J and clone size, and D and trimming were worked out from the DNA. The sample records about 120,000 clones, approximately 90% being singletons. In its sample, this clone was seen many times.

This receptor was identified in a human donor in a cohort sampled during active COVID-19. This chain connects TRBV5-5 to TRBJ1-5, with D uncertain. Sequenced: peripheral blood. The CDR3, as DNA: TGTGCCAGCAGGGCTGGGCCTGGCACTCAGCCCCAGCATTTT. Protein: CASRAGPGTQPQHF.